The T cell receptor beta chain under discussion was sequenced for a study of cytomegalovirus exposure and HLA in healthy donors. The study, taken as a whole, reports: After further analysis at a later stage, 16,951 TCR beta sequences were associated with HLA alleles at 0.05 false discovery rate.

CDR3 length: 16 residues. V was cut by 3 bases and J by 0 bases, with 11 bases left in between. Per germline, CDR1 MNHEY and CDR2 SMNVEV (reference sequence). Worth noting for this clone: The antigen remains undetermined.

The study ran its PCR with 60 Vbeta and 13 Jbeta primers. This table comes from immunoSEQ multiplex PCR, and its TCRdb copy is limited to in-frame clones, with some not included. This sample has under 150,000 clones, with about 80% found just once. The J gene is TRBJ2-2, the V gene TRBV27; possible D gene TRBD1, 5 bases. Specimen: PBMCs. The sequence came from a middle-aged woman in good health and CMV-seropositive. For the CDR3, the DNA is TGTGCCAGCAGTTTGCATCCGACAGCGAACACCGGGGAGCTGTTTTTT. This translates into CASSLHPTANTGELFF.